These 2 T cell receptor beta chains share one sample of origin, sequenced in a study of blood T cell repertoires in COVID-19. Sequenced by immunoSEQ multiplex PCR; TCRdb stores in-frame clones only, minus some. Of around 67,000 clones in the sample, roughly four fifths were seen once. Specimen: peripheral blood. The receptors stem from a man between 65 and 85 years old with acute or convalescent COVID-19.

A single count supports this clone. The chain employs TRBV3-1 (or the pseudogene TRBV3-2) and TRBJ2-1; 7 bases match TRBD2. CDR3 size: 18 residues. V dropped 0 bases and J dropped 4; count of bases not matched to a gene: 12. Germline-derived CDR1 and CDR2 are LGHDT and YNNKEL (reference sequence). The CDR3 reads CASSQDPLSGISYNEQFF. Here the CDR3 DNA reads TGTGCCAGCAGCCAAGATCCCCTAAGCGGGATTTCGTACAATGAGCAGTTCTTC.

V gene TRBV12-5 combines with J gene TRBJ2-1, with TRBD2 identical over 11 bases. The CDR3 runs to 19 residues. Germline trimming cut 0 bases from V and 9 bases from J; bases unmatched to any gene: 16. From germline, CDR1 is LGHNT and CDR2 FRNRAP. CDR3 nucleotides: TGTGCTAGTGGTTTGGTACTCGGACTGGGTAGCGGGAGGGGTGGTGAGCAGTTCTTC. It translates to CASGLVLGLGSGRGGEQFF. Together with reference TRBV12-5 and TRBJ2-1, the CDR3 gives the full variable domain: DARVTQTPRHKVTEMGQEVTMRCQPILGHNTVFWYRQTMMQGLELLAYFRNRAPLDDSGMPKDRFSAEMPDATLATLKIQPSEPRDSAVYFCASGLVLGLGSGRGGEQFFGPGTRLTVL.